One sample yielded the 16 T cell receptor beta chains listed below, sequenced in a study of T-cell reconstitution after alpha-beta-depleted transplantation in children. It was with unique molecular identifiers that the TCRbeta library was prepared. TCRdb called the PCR reads again in MiXCR, with one record for every CDR3 protein. The repertoire has about 690,000 distinct CDR3 sequences, 16% of them found once; the top ten carry 0.85% to 1.3%. Here the sequenced sample was PBMCs from the stem cell graft donor, taken from the stem cell graft. These receptors were obtained from a human donor who donated a stem cell graft to a child with acute myeloid leukemia.

This chain joins TRBV10-3 and TRBJ1-5; weak D call: TRBD1 (5 bases). Germline CDR1 reads ENHRY; CDR2 reads SYGVKD. The CDR3 runs to 15 residues. The germline V and J ends were trimmed by 7 bases and 4 bases, with 17 bases remaining between them. The CDR3 sequence is CAITLSPTVNQPQHF. The CDR3 DNA is TGTGCCATCACCCTCTCCCCGACAGTTAATCAGCCCCAGCATTTT.

This clonotype has just a few counts. The CDR3: CASINRGGSNQPQHF. CDR3 coding DNA: TGTGCCAGCATTAACAGGGGAGGAAGCAATCAGCCCCAGCATTTT. J is TRBJ1-5 and V is TRBV6-5; the match to TRBD1 covers 7 bases. Germline lookup yields CDR1 MNHEY and CDR2 SVGAGI. The CDR3 is 15 residues long. The V segment lost 7 bases and the J segment 1 base; nucleotides outside the gene matches: 7.

The CDR3 coding sequence is TGTGCCAGCAGCTTAGTGTGGGAAGAAAAACTGTTTTTT. Translating gives CASSLVWEEKLFF. The chain joins TRBV11-3 to TRBJ1-4; D gene unclear. The ends were cut back, 1 base at V and 8 bases at J, with 8 bases in the middle. This CDR3 comprises 13 residues. The germline V gene has CDR1 SGHNT and CDR2 YENEEA.

This clonotype was seen a few times. V usage is TRBV7-3 and J usage is TRBJ2-2; the D call may be TRBD1 or TRBD2 (5 bases each). The length of the CDR3 is 15 residues. V was shortened by 5 bases and J by 0 bases, with 10 bases between the two germline ends. Germline CDR1 and CDR2: SGHTA and FQGTGA. As DNA, the CDR3 is TGTGCCAGCAGCCTCGGGGCAGCGAACACCGGGGAGCTGTTTTTT. This gives the protein CASSLGAANTGELFF.

In this sample, this clonotype turned up many times. The genes are TRBV6-5 and TRBJ1-1; TRBD1 matches at 7 bases. Germline lookup yields CDR1 MNHEY and CDR2 SVGAGI. After removal of 2 bases from V and 0 bases from J, the junction contained 9 bases not matched to a gene. The CDR3 sequence is 17 residues long. In DNA form, the CDR3 reads TGTGCCAGCAGTTACGGGGGACAGACGTTCATGAACACTGAAGCTTTCTTT. Encoded protein: CASSYGGQTFMNTEAFF.

This clonotype was seen at least ten times. The CDR3 coding sequence is TGCAGTGCCGCCCCCCGGGATACGCAGTATTTT. It translates to CSAAPRDTQYF. The rearrangement joins TRBV20-1 to TRBJ2-3; no definite D call. This CDR3 is built from 11 residues. Germline V lookup: CDR1 DFQATT, CDR2 SNEGSKA (reference sequence). The V and J ends lost 6 bases and 6 bases respectively, with 10 bases between them.

This clonotype was picked up many times. The rearrangement links TRBV6-5 to TRBJ1-1, with D perhaps matching TRBD1 (5 bases). CDR3 size: 14 residues. CDR1 is MNHEY, CDR2 SVGAGI, per germline. Trimming removed 3 bases from V and 7 bases from J, with 15 bases in between. DNA for the CDR3: TGTGCCAGCAGTTATGACGAAGAGACAGTTGAAGCTTTCTTT. It codes for CASSYDEETVEAFF.

This chain joins TRBV5-1 and TRBJ2-7; D might be TRBD2 (6 bases). With 4 bases removed from V and 8 bases from J, the gap between germline ends came to 16 bases. There are 13 residues in the CDR3. Germline assignment: CDR1 SGHRS and CDR2 YFSETQ. The CDR3 loop reads CASSRTRGNQQYF. The CDR3, as DNA: TGCGCCAGCAGCAGGACTCGGGGGAACCAGCAGTACTTC.

This rearrangement joins TRBV24-1 to TRBJ2-1, with D unclear. The CDR3 runs 12 residues. CDR1 and CDR2 from the germline V gene are KGHDR and SFDVKD. The germline V and J ends were trimmed by 5 bases and 5 bases, with 6 bases remaining between them. CDR3 loop: CATSGYDNEQFF. CDR3 DNA sequence: TGTGCCACCAGTGGGTACGACAATGAGCAGTTCTTC.

V and J are TRBV11-1 and TRBJ2-1; 9 positions agree with TRBD2. Germline lookup yields CDR1 SGHAT and CDR2 FQDESV (reference sequence). The CDR3 totals 18 residues. The V and J ends lost 2 bases and 5 bases, in that order; junction bases with no gene match: 13. Written as DNA, the CDR3 is TGTGCCAGCAGCTTATTGGCTCCGGTAGCGGGGGTTAACAATGAGCAGTTCTTC. It yields the protein CASSLLAPVAGVNNEQFF.

The gene calls are TRBV6-2 or TRBV6-3 and TRBJ1-1; D not certain. V lost 8 bases to trimming and J lost 0 bases, with 34 bases between them. The CDR3 is made up of 21 amino acids. CDR1 MNHEY and CDR2 SVGEGT come from the germline V gene. This CDR3 is CASRVTLGGNSGSALNTEAFF. For the CDR3, the DNA is TGTGCCAGCCGGGTAACGTTGGGAGGGAATTCGGGCAGTGCTCTGAACACTGAAGCTTTCTTT.

The V and J genes are TRBV7-2 and TRBJ2-3; a possible D gene is TRBD2 (6 bases). From germline, CDR1 is SGHTA and CDR2 FQGNSA. The CDR3 sequence is 17 residues long. The germline V and J ends were trimmed by 5 bases and 2 bases, with 20 bases remaining between them. The DNA for the CDR3 is TGTGCCAGCAGCCCCGGGACTTCAGCGATCTTCACAGATACGCAGTATTTT. Its protein product is CASSPGTSAIFTDTQYF.

This clonotype was observed many times. The rearrangement joins TRBV9 to TRBJ2-7, with D hard to call. The CDR3 is 13 amino acids. Germline CDR1 reads SGDLS; CDR2 reads YYNGEE. Trimming pared 0 bases from V and 3 bases from J, leaving 7 bases between. The chain's CDR3 is CASSVGLSYEQYF. CDR3 sequence (DNA): TGTGCCAGCAGCGTAGGTCTGAGCTACGAGCAGTACTTC.

This clonotype showed up many times. The rearrangement joins TRBV5-4 to TRBJ2-5, with 9 bases identical to TRBD1. The CDR3 is 14 amino acids. V shed 5 bases and J 4 bases; nucleotides not matched to a gene: 6. Germline V lookup: CDR1 SGHNT, CDR2 YYREEE (reference sequence). The CDR3 DNA follows: TGTGCCAGCAGAAGACAGGGGGTGAGAGAGACCCAGTACTTC. It specifies CASRRQGVRETQYF.

The table lists this clonotype with a few counts. The rearrangement uses TRBV29-1 and TRBJ2-7; TRBD2 is a possible D gene (5 bases). The V gene lost 4 bases and the J gene lost 3 bases, with 22 bases spanning the gap. The germline CDR1 and CDR2 sequences are SQVTM and ANQGSEA. The CDR3 consists of 16 residues. The CDR3 sequence is CSVGIPGRVNHYEQYF. DNA of the CDR3: TGCAGCGTTGGGATCCCCGGGCGGGTGAACCACTACGAGCAGTACTTC.

This rearrangement joins TRBV6-2 or TRBV6-3 to TRBJ2-5; possibly TRBD1 for D (5 bases). There are 13 residues in the CDR3. CDR1 is MNHEY and CDR2 is SVGEGT in the germline V gene. V was trimmed by 5 bases and J by 5 bases, leaving 12 bases between them. The chain's CDR3 is CASSRGRWETQYF. Written as DNA, the CDR3 is TGTGCCAGCAGTAGGGGCAGGTGGGAGACCCAGTACTTC.